The next 6 T cell receptor beta chains were all read from a single sample in a study of T cell responses to AZD1222 COVID-19 vaccine. Clones were read by immunoSEQ multiplex PCR, and TCRdb kept only the in-frame ones, dropping some. This table has more than 85,000 clones, 80% to 90% appearing once. Source: peripheral blood, taken on day 0 of AZD1222 vaccination. These receptors were collected from an adult in good health.

This chain joins TRBV7-6 and TRBJ1-1; D call uncertain. CDR1 and CDR2 from the germline V gene are SGHVS and FNYEAQ. Trimming stripped 1 base from V and 4 bases from J, with 7 bases between. CDR3 size: 13 residues. CDR3 amino acids: CASSLVWGTEAFF. Written as DNA, the CDR3 is TGTGCCAGCAGCTTAGTTTGGGGCACTGAAGCTTTCTTT.

The rearrangement uses TRBV28 and TRBJ1-5, with 7 bases fitting TRBD1. Germline CDR1 reads MDHEN; CDR2 reads SYDVKM. The V segment lost 3 bases and the J segment 6 bases; nucleotides outside the gene matches: 8. CDR3 length: 15 residues. The CDR3 region has the DNA TGTGCCAGCAGTTTGACGGAGGGGGCAGGTCAGCCCCAGCATTTT. This translates into CASSLTEGAGQPQHF.

Concerning this clone itself: Additional DNA sequences in this sample encode the identical CDR3. This chain joins TRBV18 and TRBJ1-1; D unclear. Trimming left V 2 bases short and J 5 bases short, with 9 bases between. CDR1 is KGHSH and CDR2 is LQKENI in the germline V gene. The CDR3 is 13 amino acids. Here the CDR3 reads CASSPSEGTEAFF. CDR3 sequence (DNA): TGTGCCAGCTCACCATCGGAAGGAACTGAAGCTTTCTTT.

J is TRBJ1-5 and V is TRBV6-5; 10 bases match TRBD1. This CDR3 spans 14 amino acids. With 6 bases clipped from V and 6 bases from J, the junction kept 5 bases outside the gene matches. CDR1 and CDR2 from the germline V gene are MNHEY and SVGAGI. The CDR3 sequence: CASSQTGGPQPQHF. Here the CDR3 DNA reads TGTGCCAGCAGCCAGACAGGGGGCCCTCAGCCCCAGCATTTT.

The chain uses TRBV19 and TRBJ1-1; 9 bases fit TRBD1. CDR1 is LNHDA, CDR2 SQIVND, per germline (reference sequence). V was pared by 4 bases and J by 6 bases, with 6 bases of the junction left unmatched. The CDR3 length is 14 residues. Here the CDR3 reads CASSKGQGSAEAFF. DNA of the CDR3: TGTGCCAGTAGTAAGGGACAGGGAAGCGCTGAAGCTTTCTTT. Filled out from reference TRBV19 and TRBJ1-1, the complete variable domain reads DGGITQSPKYLFRKEGQNVTLSCEQNLNHDAMYWYRQDPGQGLRLIYYSQIVNDFQKGDIAEGYSVSREKKESFPLTVTSAQKNPTAFYLCASSKGQGSAEAFFGQGTRLTVV.

The chain joins TRBV7-3 to TRBJ1-1, with 9 bases matching TRBD1. The CDR3 has 13 amino acids. With V trimmed by 5 bases and J by 4 bases, 2 bases remained unmatched. CDR1 and CDR2 (germline): SGHTA, FQGTGA. The CDR3 sequence is CASSATGGTEAFF. DNA for the CDR3: TGTGCCAGCAGCGCGACAGGGGGCACTGAAGCTTTCTTT. Complete variable domain (other parts from reference TRBV7-3 and TRBJ1-1): GAGVSQTPSNKVTEKGKYVELRCDPISGHTALYWYRQSLGQGPEFLIYFQGTGAADDSGLPNDRFFAVRPEGSVSTLKIQRTERGDSAVYLCASSATGGTEAFFGQGTRLTVV.